The clone carrying this TCR beta chain was seen once. CD45RO-negative CD8 cells positively selected for CCR7 made up the naive population, which excluded terminally differentiated effector memory CD45RA+ cells. This entry is derived from a study of shared clonotypes between healthy human individuals. TCRdb keeps only in-frame clones here, not all; method: immunoSEQ multiplex PCR. The sample includes under 600,000 clones, 95% to 98% of them seen just once. The sequence was collected from a man aged 25 to 40 in good health. Sequences were obtained from naive CD8+ T cells sorted from blood.

CDR3 bases: TGTGCCAGCAGCTTAGGAAAGGGGCCGACCGGCGGCACTGAAGCTTTCTTT. Translation gives CASSLGKGPTGGTEAFF. J is TRBJ1-1 and V is TRBV7-9; possible D gene TRBD1, 5 bases. Germline lookup yields CDR1 SEHNR and CDR2 FQNEAQ (reference sequence). V lost 1 base to trimming and J lost 4 bases, with 19 bases between them. The CDR3 is 17 residues long.